The rows below give T cell receptor beta chains drawn from one sample of a study of OX40 agonist ivuxolimab in advanced cancers. The protocol was immunoSEQ multiplex PCR, while the TCRdb copy is restricted to in-frame clones and leaves out a portion. This table has around 56,000 clones, about 85% appearing once. The specimen was CD4+ or CD8+ T cells sorted from blood, collected in a trial of the OX40 agonist ivuxolimab. These receptors all come from an adult with an advanced solid tumor such as melanoma, head and neck, liver or kidney cancer. Both conserved end residues are part of each CDR3. Fields, in order: J gene, V gene, clone size, D gene, CDR3 protein, CDR3 DNA. The D gene is left open where the match is weak. Some rows mark clone size as missing; the rest say once, few, many or name a class of expanded clone.

J gene: TRBJ2-4; V gene: TRBV30; clone size: NA; D gene: TRBD1; CDR3 protein: CASGQGADIQYF; CDR3 DNA: TGTGCCTCTGGACAGGGGGCAGACATTCAGTACTTC
J gene: TRBJ2-5; V gene: TRBV5-1; clone size: NA; D gene: NA; CDR3 protein: CASSSGGGGETQYF; CDR3 DNA: TGCGCCAGCAGCTCGGGCGGGGGCGGCGAGACCCAGTACTTC
J gene: TRBJ2-7; V gene: TRBV19; clone size: NA; D gene: TRBD2; CDR3 protein: CANSKASGRTYEQYF; CDR3 DNA: TGTGCCAATAGTAAGGCTAGCGGGCGAACCTACGAGCAGTACTTC
J gene: TRBJ2-3; V gene: TRBV9; clone size: NA; D gene: TRBD1; CDR3 protein: CASSGKRRQGIPDTQYF; CDR3 DNA: TGTGCCAGCAGCGGTAAAAGGAGACAGGGGATCCCAGATACGCAGTATTTT
J gene: TRBJ2-2; V gene: TRBV7-8; clone size: once; D gene: NA; CDR3 protein: CASSSLNLGELFF; CDR3 DNA: TGTGCCAGCAGTTCCCTTAATCTCGGGGAGCTGTTTTTT
J gene: TRBJ2-2; V gene: TRBV7-3; clone size: NA; D gene: NA; CDR3 protein: CASSLRRDTGELFF; CDR3 DNA: TGTGCCAGCAGCCTCCGTCGCGACACCGGGGAGCTGTTTTTT
J gene: TRBJ2-6; V gene: TRBV10-3; clone size: NA; D gene: NA; CDR3 protein: CAILGQGPSSGANVLTF; CDR3 DNA: TGTGCCATCCTGGGGCAGGGCCCCTCCTCTGGGGCCAACGTCCTGACTTTC
J gene: TRBJ2-7; V gene: TRBV6-6; clone size: NA; D gene: TRBD1; CDR3 protein: CASSYGQGAYEQYF; CDR3 DNA: TGTGCCAGCAGTTACGGACAGGGGGCCTACGAGCAGTACTTC
J gene: TRBJ1-5; V gene: TRBV7-2; clone size: NA; D gene: NA; CDR3 protein: CASSLTGGQQPQHF; CDR3 DNA: TGTGCCAGCAGCTTAACCGGGGGCCAACAGCCCCAGCATTTT
J gene: TRBJ1-2; V gene: TRBV30; clone size: few; D gene: NA; CDR3 protein: CAWSVYPDPSGSYGYTF; CDR3 DNA: TGTGCCTGGAGTGTATATCCTGACCCTTCCGGATCCTATGGCTACACCTTC
J gene: TRBJ2-7; V gene: TRBV6-6; clone size: once; D gene: NA; CDR3 protein: CASSYSAGTYEQYF; CDR3 DNA: TGTGCCAGCAGTTACTCGGCAGGTACCTACGAGCAGTACTTC
J gene: TRBJ2-7; V gene: TRBV5-4; clone size: once; D gene: TRBD2; CDR3 protein: CASSDPRSGKGEQYF; CDR3 DNA: TGTGCCAGCAGCGACCCGAGGAGCGGGAAGGGAGAGCAGTACTTC
J gene: TRBJ1-3; V gene: TRBV6-5; clone size: NA; D gene: TRBD1; CDR3 protein: CASSSTGSRNTIYF; CDR3 DNA: TGTGCCAGCAGTTCGACAGGGAGTAGAAACACCATATATTTT
J gene: TRBJ1-2; V gene: TRBV19; clone size: NA; D gene: NA; CDR3 protein: CASRGTGLPGDGYTF; CDR3 DNA: TGTGCCAGTAGGGGAACGGGCCTCCCCGGGGATGGCTACACCTTC
J gene: TRBJ1-5; V gene: TRBV6-6; clone size: NA; D gene: NA; CDR3 protein: CASSSTGTGSNQPQHF; CDR3 DNA: TGTGCCAGCAGTTCAACAGGGACGGGAAGCAATCAGCCCCAGCATTTT
J gene: TRBJ1-4; V gene: TRBV2; clone size: NA; D gene: NA; CDR3 protein: CASRLRERASNEKLFF; CDR3 DNA: TGTGCCAGCAGGCTGCGGGAGAGGGCCTCTAATGAAAAACTGTTTTTT
J gene: TRBJ2-2; V gene: TRBV18; clone size: NA; D gene: TRBD1; CDR3 protein: CASSPPTGGGTGELFF; CDR3 DNA: TGTGCCAGCTCACCACCGACAGGGGGAGGCACCGGGGAGCTGTTTTTT
J gene: TRBJ2-7; V gene: TRBV2; clone size: NA; D gene: NA; CDR3 protein: CASRAGGEQYF; CDR3 DNA: TGTGCCAGCAGGGCGGGTGGCGAGCAGTACTTC
J gene: TRBJ2-3; V gene: TRBV6-1; clone size: NA; D gene: TRBD1; CDR3 protein: CASSESGGLGTDTQYF; CDR3 DNA: TGTGCCAGCAGTGAATCAGGGGGCCTAGGCACAGATACGCAGTATTTT
J gene: TRBJ2-3; V gene: TRBV19; clone size: NA; D gene: TRBD1; CDR3 protein: CASSITGDSTDTQYF; CDR3 DNA: TGTGCCAGTAGTATAACAGGGGATAGCACAGATACGCAGTATTTT
J gene: TRBJ2-3; V gene: TRBV28; clone size: NA; D gene: NA; CDR3 protein: CASSGWGSTDTQYF; CDR3 DNA: TGTGCCAGCAGTGGATGGGGGAGCACAGATACGCAGTATTTT
J gene: TRBJ2-5; V gene: TRBV7-2; clone size: NA; D gene: NA; CDR3 protein: CASSFNGGKETQYF; CDR3 DNA: TGTGCCAGCAGCTTTAATGGGGGAAAAGAGACCCAGTACTTC
J gene: TRBJ2-3; V gene: TRBV18; clone size: NA; D gene: NA; CDR3 protein: CASSPRRNTDTQYF; CDR3 DNA: TGTGCCAGCTCACCGAGAAGGAACACAGATACGCAGTATTTT
J gene: TRBJ2-4; V gene: TRBV11-2; clone size: NA; D gene: NA; CDR3 protein: CASSSTQGKNIQYF; CDR3 DNA: TGTGCCAGCAGCTCGACGCAGGGGAAAAACATTCAGTACTTC
J gene: TRBJ1-6; V gene: TRBV5-6; clone size: once; D gene: NA; CDR3 protein: CASRLRQAVNSPLHF; CDR3 DNA: TGTGCCAGCAGATTGAGACAGGCCGTAAATTCACCCCTCCACTTT
J gene: TRBJ2-5; V gene: TRBV2; clone size: NA; D gene: TRBD1; CDR3 protein: CASSPYRGQETQYF; CDR3 DNA: TGTGCCAGCAGTCCTTACAGGGGCCAAGAGACCCAGTACTTC
J gene: TRBJ2-2; V gene: TRBV9; clone size: NA; D gene: NA; CDR3 protein: CASSRRGTGELFF; CDR3 DNA: TGTGCCAGCAGCAGGAGGGGTACCGGGGAGCTGTTTTTT
J gene: TRBJ2-2; V gene: TRBV2; clone size: NA; D gene: TRBD1; CDR3 protein: CAIDGQGGSTGELFF; CDR3 DNA: TGTGCCATAGATGGACAGGGAGGTAGCACCGGGGAGCTGTTTTTT
J gene: TRBJ2-2; V gene: TRBV28; clone size: NA; D gene: TRBD1; CDR3 protein: CASSPQGAAGELFF; CDR3 DNA: TGTGCCAGCAGTCCTCAGGGGGCGGCCGGGGAGCTGTTTTTT
J gene: TRBJ1-4; V gene: TRBV7-9; clone size: NA; D gene: TRBD1; CDR3 protein: CASRTGTEKLFF; CDR3 DNA: TGTGCCAGCAGGACAGGGACTGAAAAACTGTTTTTT
J gene: TRBJ2-5; V gene: TRBV5-1; clone size: NA; D gene: TRBD2; CDR3 protein: CASSLGLAVQETQYF; CDR3 DNA: TGCGCCAGCAGCTTGGGGCTAGCGGTGCAAGAGACCCAGTACTTC
J gene: TRBJ2-1; V gene: TRBV28; clone size: few; D gene: NA; CDR3 protein: CASTTGVGNEQFF; CDR3 DNA: TGTGCCAGCACCACGGGGGTCGGTAATGAGCAGTTCTTC
J gene: TRBJ2-3; V gene: TRBV28; clone size: NA; D gene: NA; CDR3 protein: CASSLFWGPVDTQYF; CDR3 DNA: TGTGCCAGCAGTTTATTCTGGGGGCCGGTAGATACGCAGTATTTT
J gene: TRBJ2-1; V gene: TRBV29-1; clone size: NA; D gene: NA; CDR3 protein: CSDGRTRYNEQFF; CDR3 DNA: TGCAGCGACGGACGGACTCGTTACAATGAGCAGTTCTTC
J gene: TRBJ2-2; V gene: TRBV19; clone size: NA; D gene: NA; CDR3 protein: CASSPRGWSGELFF; CDR3 DNA: TGTGCCAGTAGTCCTCGGGGGTGGTCCGGGGAGCTGTTTTTT
J gene: TRBJ2-1; V gene: TRBV10-2; clone size: once; D gene: TRBD2; CDR3 protein: CATNLAGGYNEQFF; CDR3 DNA: TGCGCCACCAACTTAGCGGGGGGTTACAATGAGCAGTTCTTC
J gene: TRBJ1-5; V gene: TRBV2; clone size: NA; D gene: NA; CDR3 protein: CASSEEMSNQPQHF; CDR3 DNA: TGTGCCAGCAGTGAAGAGATGAGCAATCAGCCCCAGCATTTT
J gene: TRBJ2-7; V gene: TRBV28; clone size: NA; D gene: TRBD2; CDR3 protein: CASSFGGRANYEQYF; CDR3 DNA: TGTGCCAGCAGTTTTGGGGGGAGGGCCAATTACGAGCAGTACTTC
J gene: TRBJ1-2; V gene: TRBV28; clone size: NA; D gene: NA; CDR3 protein: CASSEPQGNYYGYTF; CDR3 DNA: TGTGCCAGCAGCGAACCCCAGGGGAACTACTATGGCTACACCTTC
J gene: TRBJ1-5; V gene: TRBV6-1; clone size: NA; D gene: TRBD1; CDR3 protein: CASSVGGQGQPQHF; CDR3 DNA: TGTGCCAGCAGTGTAGGGGGCCAGGGTCAGCCCCAGCATTTT
J gene: TRBJ2-1; V gene: TRBV19; clone size: NA; D gene: NA; CDR3 protein: CASSWGLFSYNEQFF; CDR3 DNA: TGTGCCAGTAGTTGGGGCCTGTTCTCCTACAATGAGCAGTTCTTC
J gene: TRBJ2-1; V gene: TRBV6-5; clone size: NA; D gene: TRBD2; CDR3 protein: CASKTGGNYNEQFF; CDR3 DNA: TGTGCCAGCAAGACGGGAGGGAACTACAATGAGCAGTTCTTC
J gene: TRBJ2-1; V gene: TRBV7-2; clone size: NA; D gene: NA; CDR3 protein: CASSLARHNNEQFF; CDR3 DNA: TGTGCCAGCAGCTTGGCGCGGCACAACAATGAGCAGTTCTTC
J gene: TRBJ2-1; V gene: TRBV9; clone size: NA; D gene: NA; CDR3 protein: CASSPPQASSYNEQFF; CDR3 DNA: TGTGCCAGCAGCCCACCCCAGGCAAGCTCCTACAATGAGCAGTTCTTC
J gene: TRBJ1-4; V gene: TRBV27; clone size: NA; D gene: NA; CDR3 protein: CASSRNRVGGEKLFF; CDR3 DNA: TGTGCCAGCAGTCGCAACAGGGTGGGGGGGGAAAAACTGTTTTTT
J gene: TRBJ2-5; V gene: TRBV27; clone size: NA; D gene: NA; CDR3 protein: CASSSLGQETQYF; CDR3 DNA: TGTGCCAGCAGTTCCCTAGGGCAAGAGACCCAGTACTTC